This T cell receptor (beta chain) was sequenced during a study of cytomegalovirus exposure and HLA in healthy donors. Study observations and caveats: Sequencing artifact likely explains a cluster of highly shared sequence variants.

This clone was seen only a few times. Its antigen is as yet unknown. The PCR employed 60 Vbeta primers together with 13 Jbeta primers. Produced via immunoSEQ multiplex PCR; TCRdb's table is partial and in-frame only. This table holds about 57,000 clones, roughly 83% found once. Germline lookup yields CDR1 MNHNS and CDR2 SASEGT. Trimming removed 4 bases at V and 1 base at J, with 11 bases between. The CDR3 is 15 residues long. The clonotype was recovered from a man aged 30 to 39 in good health and CMV-seronegative. The rearrangement uses TRBV6-1 and TRBJ1-5; possible D gene TRBD1, 5 bases. The sample was PBMCs. CDR3 amino acids: CASSVTGGSNQPQHF. The CDR3 DNA reads as TGTGCCAGCAGTGTTACCGGGGGAAGCAATCAGCCCCAGCATTTT.